This TCR beta chain was identified during a study of patients and donors after allogeneic stem cell transplantation. TCRdb itself ran the RT-PCR reads through MiXCR, one entry per CDR3 protein. Here the sample spans 390,000 or so distinct CDR3 sequences, roughly 17% being singletons. The CDR3 has 17 residues. Between the trimmed V and J ends, which lost 1 base and 0 bases, there was a span of 13 bases. Germline V gives CDR1 LGHNA, CDR2 YSLEER. This sequence originates from a human donor who was either an allogeneic HSCT recipient or a stem cell or donor lymphocyte infusion donor (not recorded which). It is not recorded whose cells these are; they may come from a transplant donor. Sequencing used blood, either unsorted or a sorted T cell fraction (not recorded which). V is TRBV4-3 and J is TRBJ2-1; either TRBD1 or TRBD2 may supply D (6 bases each). CDR3 sequence (DNA): TGCGCCAGCAGCCAAGGGACGGGGGCGAGCTCCTACAATGAGCAGTTCTTC. Its translation is CASSQGTGASSYNEQFF.